Following are 28 T cell receptor beta chains from one sample sequenced in a study of OX40 agonist ivuxolimab in advanced cancers. Clones were sequenced by immunoSEQ multiplex PCR, and TCRdb holds only the in-frame ones, with some missing. The sample records fewer than 120,000 clones, approximately 89% being singletons. The input for sequencing was CD4+ or CD8+ T cells sorted from blood, taken in a trial of the OX40 agonist ivuxolimab. The receptors here all came from an adult with an advanced solid tumor such as melanoma, head and neck, liver or kidney cancer.

The rearrangement joins TRBV19 to TRBJ2-5; 7 bases match TRBD1. The trim removed 2 bases at V and 4 bases at J, leaving 1 base unmatched. This CDR3 has 13 residues. CDR1 LNHDA and CDR2 SQIVND come from the germline V gene (reference sequence). CDR3 loop: CASSINRGETQYF. In DNA, the CDR3 is TGTGCCAGTAGTATAAACAGGGGAGAGACCCAGTACTTC.

The CDR3: CASEGTGELFF. DNA of the CDR3: TGTGCTAGTGAGGGAACCGGGGAGCTGTTTTTT. The chain recombines TRBV12-5 with TRBJ2-2; no reliable D call. This CDR3 region has 11 residues. Germline lookup yields CDR1 LGHNT and CDR2 FRNRAP. V lost 7 bases, J lost 5 bases, and 5 bases lay in between. The full variable domain, rest sourced from reference TRBV12-5 and TRBJ2-2, is DARVTQTPRHKVTEMGQEVTMRCQPILGHNTVFWYRQTMMQGLELLAYFRNRAPLDDSGMPKDRFSAEMPDATLATLKIQPSEPRDSAVYFCASEGTGELFFGEGSRLTVL.

This rearrangement joins TRBV7-2 to TRBJ2-5, with D perhaps TRBD1 (6 bases). V lost 2 bases, J lost 5 bases, and 18 bases lay in between. This CDR3 has 16 residues. Looked up from germline, CDR1 is SGHTA and CDR2 is FQGNSA. This chain's CDR3 is CASSLPGPTGTETQYF. The DNA for the CDR3 is TGTGCCAGCAGCTTACCGGGACCCACAGGGACGGAGACCCAGTACTTC. Together with reference TRBV7-2 and TRBJ2-5, the CDR3 gives the full variable domain: GAGVSQSPSNKVTEKGKDVELRCDPISGHTALYWYRQSLGQGLEFLIYFQGNSAPDKSGLPSDRFSAERTGGSVSTLTIQRTQQEDSAVYLCASSLPGPTGTETQYFGPGTRLLVL.

This sequence joins TRBV28 and TRBJ1-1; TRBD1 matches 10 bases. The length of the CDR3 is 14 residues. J was trimmed by 8 bases and V by 6 bases; bases with no gene match: 9. CDR1 is MDHEN and CDR2 is SYDVKM in the germline V gene. The chain's CDR3 is CASRLGTGVVEAFF. The CDR3, as DNA: TGTGCCAGCAGACTAGGGACAGGGGTTGTAGAAGCTTTCTTT.

The V and J genes are TRBV19 and TRBJ1-5; TRBD1 is a possible D gene (5 bases). Trimming shortened V by 3 bases and J by 2 bases, and 8 bases separated the two germline ends. Germline-derived CDR1 and CDR2 are LNHDA and SQIVND (reference sequence). The CDR3 covers 14 residues. CDR3 nucleotides: TGTGCCAGTAGTATGGACACCCGCAATCAGCCCCAGCATTTT. Translation gives CASSMDTRNQPQHF.

The rearrangement joins TRBV4-3 to TRBJ1-1, with 7 positions matching TRBD1. Trimming at V came to 5 bases and at J to 3 bases, leaving 9 bases not matched to a gene. This CDR3 is built from 15 residues. The germline V gene has CDR1 LGHNA and CDR2 YSLEER. The CDR3 nucleotides read TGCGCCAGCAGCGTTGACCCCGGGACAGACACTGAAGCTTTCTTT. Amino acids: CASSVDPGTDTEAFF.

The V call is TRBV7-2, the J call TRBJ1-3; no clear D gene. The CDR3 covers 15 residues. Germline lookup yields CDR1 SGHTA and CDR2 FQGNSA. V was cut by 4 bases and J by 1 base, with 11 bases left in between. Here the CDR3 DNA reads TGTGCCAGCAGCTCGGGGATTTATTCTGGAAACACCATATATTTT. It is translated as CASSSGIYSGNTIYF.

This chain connects TRBV19 to TRBJ2-5; D is possibly TRBD1 or TRBD2 (5 bases each). V lost 4 bases and J lost 3, with 15 bases in between. Germline V gene data show CDR1 as LNHDA and CDR2 as SQIVND (reference sequence). This CDR3 contains 15 residues. Here the CDR3 reads CASSKGSGREETQYF. In DNA, the CDR3 is TGTGCCAGTAGTAAGGGGTCGGGACGGGAAGAGACCCAGTACTTC. The entire variable domain, with the rest obtained from reference TRBV19 and TRBJ2-5, is as follows: DGGITQSPKYLFRKEGQNVTLSCEQNLNHDAMYWYRQDPGQGLRLIYYSQIVNDFQKGDIAEGYSVSREKKESFPLTVTSAQKNPTAFYLCASSKGSGREETQYFGPGTRLLVL.

The rearrangement links TRBV15 to TRBJ1-4; 10 nucleotides align to TRBD1. This CDR3 contains 13 residues. Germline loops: CDR1 LNHNV, CDR2 YYDKDF (reference sequence). J lost 8 bases, V lost 7 bases, and 4 bases had no gene match. DNA for the CDR3: TGTGCCACCACCCTGGACAGGGGGGAAAAACTGTTTTTT. Encoded protein: CATTLDRGEKLFF. Full variable domain (remainder filled in from reference TRBV15 and TRBJ1-4): DAMVIQNPRYQVTQFGKPVTLSCSQTLNHNVMYWYQQKSSQAPKLLFHYYDKDFNNEADTPDNFQSRRPNTSFCFLDIRSPGLGDTAMYLCATTLDRGEKLFFGSGTQLSVL.

As DNA, the CDR3 is TGTGCCAGCAGCCCTCATACGTCAACTAATGAAAAACTGTTTTTT. Translated: CASSPHTSTNEKLFF. The rearrangement links TRBV2 to TRBJ1-4, with D uncertain. V lost 6 bases and J 0 bases, leaving 11 bases between the germline ends. Germline loops: CDR1 SNHLY, CDR2 FYNNEI. The CDR3 has 15 residues.

This chain connects TRBV28 to TRBJ1-2; 11 bases map to TRBD1. The CDR3 is 14 amino acids. The V and J ends lost 5 bases and 3 bases, in that order; junction bases with no gene match: 2. Germline CDR1 MDHEN, CDR2 SYDVKM. DNA for the CDR3: TGTGCCAGCAGTCGGACAGGGGGCGACTATGGCTACACCTTC. It is translated as CASSRTGGDYGYTF.

The J gene is TRBJ2-1, the V gene TRBV7-2, with TRBD2 identical over 9 bases. Germline V gives CDR1 SGHTA, CDR2 FQGNSA. The V and J ends lost 3 bases and 4 bases, in that order; junction bases with no gene match: 7. The CDR3 runs to 16 residues. Written as DNA, the CDR3 is TGTGCCAGCAGCTTTATAGCGGGGGCCGATTACAATGAGCAGTTCTTC. It encodes CASSFIAGADYNEQFF.

The chain joins TRBV5-8 to TRBJ2-6; D could derive from TRBD1 or TRBD2 (6 bases each). The germline V gene has CDR1 SGHTS and CDR2 YDEGEE. V was shortened by 3 bases and J by 1 base, with 11 bases between the two germline ends. The CDR3 runs 16 residues. CDR3: CASSSWGASGANVLTF. In DNA form, the CDR3 reads TGTGCCAGCAGCTCCTGGGGGGCTTCTGGGGCCAACGTCCTGACTTTC.

The CDR3 here is CSVVYGRRETQYF. The CDR3 DNA follows: TGCAGCGTTGTGTACGGACGGCGGGAGACCCAGTACTTC. The chain links TRBV29-1 to TRBJ2-5; the D is unclear. The germline V gene has CDR1 SQVTM and CDR2 ANQGSEA. CDR3 length equals 13 residues. V was cut by 4 bases and J by 5 bases, with 14 bases left in between.

This clone was seen a single time. V and J are TRBV6-5 and TRBJ1-4, with TRBD1 matching 7 bases. The length of the CDR3 is 15 residues. V shed 6 bases, J shed 5 bases, and the junction held 9 bases outside the gene matches. Germline assignment: CDR1 MNHEY and CDR2 SVGAGI. As DNA, the CDR3 is TGTGCCAGCAGCTCGCAGGGGGACACCAATGAAAAACTGTTTTTT. It yields the protein CASSSQGDTNEKLFF.

The J gene is TRBJ1-5, the V gene TRBV2; D is unclear. The CDR3 extends over 16 amino acids. Germline CDR1 SNHLY, CDR2 FYNNEI. Trimming cost V 6 bases and J 0 bases, with 15 bases left between them. The CDR3 coding sequence is TGTGCCAGCAGGGCGGAAGACAATAATAGCAATCAGCCCCAGCATTTT. This gives the protein CASRAEDNNSNQPQHF.

The chain joins TRBV7-2 to TRBJ1-2, with 8 bases aligning to TRBD1. The V gene's germline CDR1 is SGHTA and CDR2 FQGNSA. The J segment lost 8 bases and the V segment lost 0 bases, leaving 5 bases of the junction unmatched. This CDR3 has 14 residues. This CDR3 is CASSLAGQGGGYTF. The CDR3 DNA follows: TGTGCCAGCAGCTTAGCTGGACAGGGAGGAGGCTACACCTTC. Using reference TRBV7-2 and TRBJ1-2 for the parts outside the CDR3, the full variable domain is GAGVSQSPSNKVTEKGKDVELRCDPISGHTALYWYRQSLGQGLEFLIYFQGNSAPDKSGLPSDRFSAERTGGSVSTLTIQRTQQEDSAVYLCASSLAGQGGGYTFGSGTRLTVV.

For the CDR3, the DNA is TGTGCCAGCAGCCCTCGGACAGGCCAGAACACTGAAGCTTTCTTT. Its protein is CASSPRTGQNTEAFF. The V call is TRBV7-2, the J call TRBJ1-1; TRBD1 matches at 7 bases. This CDR3 is 15 amino acids long. With V trimmed by 5 bases and J by 1 base, 7 bases remained unmatched. From germline, CDR1 is SGHTA and CDR2 FQGNSA.

As for this clone: The junction and the germline gene differ at one end; a read error may be behind it. The chain combines TRBV4-1 with TRBJ2-7; unclear D gene. This CDR3 has 11 amino acids. CDR1 is MGHRA, CDR2 YSYEKL, per germline. CDR3 sequence reads: CASSQDRAIYF. CDR3 coding DNA: TGTGCCAGCAGCCAAGATAGAGCCATATACTTC.

This sequence joins TRBV4-2 and TRBJ2-2; D not resolved. Germline values: CDR1 LGHNA, CDR2 YNFKEQ. V shed 0 bases and J shed 7 bases, with 15 bases lying between them. The CDR3 consists of 16 residues. CDR3 DNA: TGTGCCAGCAGCCAAGATCCGGCCGTATCCGGCGGGGAGCTGTTTTTT. As protein: CASSQDPAVSGGELFF.

CDR3 sequence: CASSVDSWIDTQYF. The CDR3 bases are TGTGCCAGCAGCGTAGATAGCTGGATCGATACGCAGTATTTT. The chain has TRBV9 and TRBJ2-3, with unresolved D. The germline CDR1 and CDR2 sequences are SGDLS and YYNGEE. This CDR3 has 14 amino acids. Deletions cut 0 bases from V and 6 bases from J, with 11 bases between.

This clone occurred once. The rearrangement links TRBV28 to TRBJ2-1; 7 nucleotides match TRBD2. This CDR3 is 11 amino acids long. Germline-derived CDR1 and CDR2 are MDHEN and SYDVKM. V lost 10 bases, J lost 10 bases, and 7 bases stayed unmatched. The CDR3 sequence is CATLGTNEQFF. The DNA of the CDR3 is TGTGCCACCCTAGGGACTAACGAGCAGTTCTTC.

The V and J genes are TRBV28 and TRBJ2-1; 9 bases are shared with TRBD2. This CDR3 has 15 residues. CDR1 MDHEN and CDR2 SYDVKM come from the germline V gene. With 4 bases clipped from V and 4 bases from J, the junction kept 5 bases outside the gene matches. This CDR3 reads CASSYGLARYNEQFF. The CDR3 nucleotides read TGTGCCAGCAGTTACGGACTAGCGAGGTACAATGAGCAGTTCTTC.

This chain joins TRBV7-9 and TRBJ2-2; D unclear. The CDR3 consists of 15 residues. The V end lost 5 bases, the J end lost 1 base, and 11 bases lay between the germline ends. Germline V CDR1 and CDR2: SEHNR, FQNEAQ (reference sequence). The CDR3: CASSRGGQNTGELFF. Written as DNA, the CDR3 is TGTGCCAGCAGCCGAGGTGGCCAGAACACCGGGGAGCTGTTTTTT.

The chain uses TRBV18 and TRBJ2-3, with TRBD2 identical over 8 bases. Germline V gives CDR1 KGHSH, CDR2 LQKENI. The J segment lost 2 bases and the V segment lost 6 bases, leaving 7 bases of the junction unmatched. The CDR3 is 15 amino acids. The CDR3 sequence: CASSYSGTSTDTQYF. CDR3 nucleotides: TGTGCCAGCTCTTATAGCGGGACCTCCACAGATACGCAGTATTTT. Full variable domain (remainder filled in from reference TRBV18 and TRBJ2-3): NAGVMQNPRHLVRRRGQEARLRCSPMKGHSHVYWYRQLPEEGLKFMVYLQKENIIDESGMPKERFSAEFPKEGPSILRIQQVVRGDSAAYFCASSYSGTSTDTQYFGPGTRLTVL.

The chain carries TRBV5-4 and TRBJ1-2, with D tentatively TRBD1 (6 bases). From germline, CDR1 is SGHNT and CDR2 YYREEE (reference sequence). V lost 2 bases and J 5 bases, leaving 10 bases between the germline ends. There are 13 residues in the CDR3. The CDR3 protein is CASSFTGPYGYTF. CDR3 in DNA: TGTGCCAGCAGCTTTACAGGGCCTTATGGCTACACCTTC.

The gene calls are TRBV18 and TRBJ2-5; 8 nucleotides line up with TRBD2. After removal of 3 bases from V and 5 bases from J, the junction contained 11 bases not matched to a gene. The CDR3 has 16 amino acids. Germline values: CDR1 KGHSH, CDR2 LQKENI. CDR3 protein: CASSPRSAGDGETQYF. CDR3 coding DNA: TGTGCCAGCTCACCGAGATCAGCGGGAGATGGGGAGACCCAGTACTTC.

The genes are TRBV7-3 and TRBJ2-2; D remains ambiguous. The length of the CDR3 is 15 residues. Germline-derived CDR1 and CDR2 are SGHTA and FQGTGA. V was pared by 4 bases and J by 8 bases, with 17 bases between. The CDR3: CASSSTARVSGELFF. The CDR3 nucleotides are TGTGCCAGCAGCTCGACCGCCCGGGTTTCTGGGGAGCTGTTTTTT.